The 21 T cell receptor beta chains listed next were all sequenced from one sample in a study of T cell responses to AZD1222 COVID-19 vaccine. Some clones are missing from TCRdb's copy, which holds only in-frame ones; the method was immunoSEQ multiplex PCR. The table records around 170,000 clones, 92% of them present only once. The source material was peripheral blood, sampled 28 days after the second AZD1222 dose. Receptors were obtained from an adult who received the AZD1222 COVID-19 vaccine.

This clone showed up just a few times. V gene TRBV11-3 combines with J gene TRBJ1-1; D may be TRBD1 (6 bases). The V end lost 5 bases, the J end lost 6 bases, and 16 bases lay between the germline ends. The CDR3 totals 14 residues. Per germline, CDR1 SGHNT and CDR2 YENEEA. In nucleotides, the CDR3 is TGTGCCAGCAGCCGGGGGCAGGGCGGATCTGAAGCTTTCTTT. This translates into CASSRGQGGSEAFF.

The chain couples TRBV6-5 to TRBJ1-1, with 7 bases that match TRBD1. V trimming: 8 bases; J trimming: 0 bases; junction bases outside the gene matches: 9. Germline assignment: CDR1 MNHEY and CDR2 SVGAGI. The CDR3 runs 15 residues. The CDR3 nucleotides are TGTGCCAGCCACGTCCGGGACAGACTGAACACTGAAGCTTTCTTT. This gives the protein CASHVRDRLNTEAFF.

This clone was counted only a few times. The gene calls are TRBV7-8 and TRBJ1-2, with TRBD1 matching 7 bases. The length of the CDR3 is 17 residues. Germline CDR1 and CDR2: SGHVS and FQNEAQ. With 1 base clipped from V and 4 bases from J, the junction kept 12 bases outside the gene matches. The CDR3, as DNA: TGTGCCAGCAGCTTAGAGACTCCGGGACAGTCCTCCTATGGCTACACCTTC. It specifies CASSLETPGQSSYGYTF.

The rearrangement joins TRBV5-1 to TRBJ2-2; unclear D gene. The germline V gene encodes CDR1 SGHRS and CDR2 YFSETQ. CDR3 length: 16 residues. The V end lost 2 bases, the J end lost 2 bases, and 13 bases lay between the germline ends. CDR3 nucleotide sequence: TGCGCCAGCAGCTTTTTAGGTGGCCCAAACACCGGGGAGCTGTTTTTT. Translated: CASSFLGGPNTGELFF.

The V call is TRBV5-1, the J call TRBJ2-5, with 11 bases that match TRBD2. V shed 4 bases and J 4 bases; nucleotides not matched to a gene: 15. This CDR3 has 18 residues. Germline CDR1 and CDR2: SGHRS and YFSETQ. CDR3 loop: CASSPGMTSGTYGETQYF. The CDR3 bases are TGCGCCAGCAGCCCCGGGATGACTAGCGGGACATATGGAGAGACCCAGTACTTC.

The V gene is TRBV7-2, the J gene TRBJ1-4; no definite D call. CDR1 and CDR2 from the germline V gene are SGHTA and FQGNSA. The germline V and J ends were trimmed by 5 bases and 6 bases, with 10 bases remaining between them. The CDR3 contains 13 residues. The CDR3 here is CASSAREDEKLFF. DNA for the CDR3: TGTGCCAGCAGCGCTAGGGAGGATGAAAAACTGTTTTTT.

This chain links TRBV19 with TRBJ2-7; D not certain. CDR3 length equals 13 residues. Germline V gene data show CDR1 as LNHDA and CDR2 as SQIVND (reference sequence). V was shortened by 5 bases and J by 0 bases, with 8 bases between the two germline ends. DNA of the CDR3: TGTGCCAGTAGTTTCGGCTCCTCCTACGAGCAGTACTTC. As protein: CASSFGSSYEQYF.

The chain carries TRBV7-2 and TRBJ1-5, with 8 bases identical to TRBD1. The V segment lost 5 bases and the J segment 1 base; nucleotides outside the gene matches: 7. This CDR3 is 16 amino acids long. Germline V CDR1 and CDR2: SGHTA, FQGNSA. Here the CDR3 DNA reads TGTGCCAGCAGCCTCATGGGACAGGCAAGCAATCAGCCCCAGCATTTT. It yields the protein CASSLMGQASNQPQHF.

A remark on this clone: Additional DNA sequences in this sample encode the identical CDR3. The V gene is TRBV6-1, the J gene TRBJ1-2; 9 bases map to TRBD1. Germline V gene data show CDR1 as MNHNS and CDR2 as SASEGT. There are 13 residues in the CDR3. V dropped 3 bases and J dropped 4; count of bases not matched to a gene: 0. The CDR3 nucleotides read TGTGCCAGCAGTGAGACAGGGGGCTATGGCTACACCTTC. It codes for CASSETGGYGYTF.

The chain couples TRBV3-1 (or the pseudogene TRBV3-2) to TRBJ1-2, with D possibly matching TRBD1 (6 bases). Germline values: CDR1 LGHDT, CDR2 YNNKEL (reference sequence). Trimming pared 1 base from V and 4 bases from J, leaving 19 bases between. There are 17 residues in the CDR3. This CDR3 reads CASSQGTTGTLSYGYTF. For the CDR3, the DNA is TGTGCCAGCAGCCAAGGGACGACCGGGACACTTTCCTATGGCTACACCTTC.

The V and J genes are TRBV5-1 and TRBJ2-5; the D gene is possibly TRBD2 (7 bases). The germline V and J ends were trimmed by 3 bases and 6 bases, with 18 bases remaining between them. CDR1 and CDR2 (germline): SGHRS, YFSETQ. The CDR3 is made up of 15 amino acids. For the CDR3, the DNA is TGCGCCAGCAGCTGGGACACGGGGGGCGGAAAGACCCAGTACTTC. It encodes CASSWDTGGGKTQYF.

The rearrangement joins TRBV11-2 to TRBJ1-2; D call uncertain. Deletions cut 3 bases from V and 3 bases from J, with 8 bases between. The germline V gene has CDR1 SGHAT and CDR2 FQNNGV. The CDR3 extends over 13 amino acids. The CDR3 DNA sequence: TGTGCCAGCAGCTTTGGAGGATACTATGGCTACACCTTC. Protein product: CASSFGGYYGYTF.

This CDR3 reads CASSSGQSNTEAFF. In DNA, the CDR3 is TGTGCCAGCAGCTCGGGACAGTCGAACACTGAAGCTTTCTTT. The chain uses TRBV7-2 and TRBJ1-1, with TRBD1 identical over 7 bases. The V and J ends lost 4 bases and 1 base, in that order; junction bases with no gene match: 3. This CDR3 region has 14 residues. CDR1 is SGHTA and CDR2 is FQGNSA in the germline V gene.

This chain joins TRBV6-5 and TRBJ2-1; possibly TRBD2 for D (6 bases). Trimming pared 6 bases from V and 7 bases from J, leaving 16 bases between. Germline CDR1 reads MNHEY; CDR2 reads SVGAGI. This CDR3 region has 14 residues. The DNA of the CDR3 is TGTGCCAGCAGCAAACCGGGACTTCGTAATGAGCAGTTCTTC. Its translation: CASSKPGLRNEQFF.

The chain combines TRBV7-9 with TRBJ1-2; 7 positions agree with TRBD1. The CDR3 totals 16 residues. V lost 5 bases, J lost 0 bases, and 9 bases stayed unmatched. Germline V gene data show CDR1 as SEHNR and CDR2 as FQNEAQ (reference sequence). CDR3 amino acids: CASSLGTESPNYGYTF. The CDR3 DNA reads TGTGCCAGCAGCCTAGGGACAGAAAGCCCTAACTATGGCTACACCTTC.

This clone was seen just once. The V gene is TRBV12-3 or TRBV12-4, the J gene TRBJ1-1, with D perhaps matching TRBD1 (5 bases). The CDR3 contains 13 residues. Trimming cost V 6 bases and J 7 bases, with 15 bases left between them. This CDR3 reads CASSLGRNLEAFF. CDR3 coding DNA: TGTGCCAGCAGCCTGGGACGGAATCTTGAAGCTTTCTTT.

This CDR3 is CASSPYANLGNEQFF. CDR3 in DNA: TGTGCCAGCTCACCCTACGCGAATTTGGGCAATGAGCAGTTCTTC. This chain joins TRBV18 and TRBJ2-1; no clear D gene. The V and J ends lost 3 bases and 6 bases respectively, with 15 bases between them. Germline V lookup: CDR1 KGHSH, CDR2 LQKENI. CDR3 length equals 15 residues.

The V and J genes are TRBV14 and TRBJ1-5; D uncertain. Germline V gene lookup returns CDR1 SGHDN and CDR2 FVKESK. The CDR3 loop spans 15 amino acids. Trimming shortened V by 1 base and J by 1 base, and 8 bases separated the two germline ends. CDR3 in amino acids: CASSQGTGSNQPQHF. CDR3 DNA sequence: TGTGCCAGCAGCCAAGGGACTGGGAGCAATCAGCCCCAGCATTTT.

The chain links TRBV5-1 to TRBJ2-2, with D uncertain. CDR3 size: 16 residues. The V and J ends lost 0 bases and 5 bases respectively, with 14 bases between them. Germline-derived CDR1 and CDR2 are SGHRS and YFSETQ. CDR3 in DNA: TGCGCCAGCAGCTTGGGTTTGGGTGTCTTTACCGGGGAGCTGTTTTTT. Its protein is CASSLGLGVFTGELFF. Based on the CDR3 plus reference TRBV5-1 and TRBJ2-2, the full variable domain is KAGVTQTPRYLIKTRGQQVTLSCSPISGHRSVSWYQQTPGQGLQFLFEYFSETQRNKGNFPGRFSGRQFSNSRSEMNVSTLELGDSALYLCASSLGLGVFTGELFFGEGSRLTVL.

This sequence joins TRBV4-2 and TRBJ2-7; D is perhaps TRBD2 (6 bases). Germline assignment: CDR1 LGHNA and CDR2 YNFKEQ. Trimming cost V 1 base and J 4 bases, with 17 bases left between them. CDR3 length: 16 residues. This CDR3 reads CASSQAPTAAGYEQYF. The CDR3 nucleotides read TGTGCCAGCAGCCAAGCCCCAACCGCCGCGGGGTACGAGCAGTACTTC.

This chain connects TRBV7-2 to TRBJ1-5, with TRBD1 matching 10 bases. This CDR3 spans 13 amino acids. Germline CDR1 is SGHTA and CDR2 is FQGNSA. The CDR3 here is CDPGGQGYQPQHF. The CDR3 DNA is TGTGATCCCGGGGGACAGGGGTATCAGCCCCAGCATTTT.